Listed below are T cell receptor beta chains from one sample, sequenced in a study of cytomegalovirus exposure and HLA in healthy donors. This table comes from immunoSEQ multiplex PCR, and its TCRdb copy is limited to in-frame clones, with some not included. The table has fewer than 250,000 clones, 65% to 80% seen once. The source material was PBMCs. All receptors derive from a girl under 10 years old in good health and CMV-seronegative. The CDR3 runs from the conserved cysteine through the conserved F or W. The D gene is left open where the match is weak. Size tells how often a clone was seen (once, few, many) or the class of an expanded clone, and some rows leave it out.

j_gene,abundance,v_gene,d_gene,CDR3nt,CDR3aa
TRBJ1-2,-,TRBV4-1,-,TGCGCCAGCAGCCAGGTCTCCCCAGTTGGCTACACCTTC,CASSQVSPVGYTF
TRBJ1-5,-,TRBV4-2,-,TGTGCCAGCAGCCAGGAGGTAAATCAGCCCCAGCATTTT,CASSQEVNQPQHF
TRBJ2-5,-,TRBV21-1,-,TGTGCCAGCAGCAAGGCGCGGGAGGGCCTGGAGACCCAGTACTTC,CASSKAREGLETQYF
TRBJ2-7,few,TRBV11-2,-,TGTGCCAGCAGCTTTGGACAGACCTACGAGCAGTACTTC,CASSFGQTYEQYF
TRBJ2-1,-,TRBV11-2,-,TGTGCCAGCAGCTCCCAGCGGGCCGACTACAATGAGCAGTTCTTC,CASSSQRADYNEQFF
TRBJ1-3,-,TRBV5-4,TRBD1,TGTGCCAGCAGCTCACAGGGGGCGGGAGGAAACACCATATATTTT,CASSSQGAGGNTIYF
TRBJ2-1,-,TRBV5-1,TRBD1,TGCGCCAGCAGCCCGACAGGGGCAGCATCAAATGAGCAGTTCTTC,CASSPTGAASNEQFF
TRBJ2-1,-,TRBV18,-,TGTGCCAGCTCATGGGGTCCCGGGAGCGACAATGAGCAGTTCTTC,CASSWGPGSDNEQFF
TRBJ2-3,-,TRBV5-5,TRBD2,TGTGCCAGCAGCTTGATGACTAGCGGCACAGATACGCAGTATTTT,CASSLMTSGTDTQYF
TRBJ1-4,-,TRBV30,-,TGTGCCTGGAGTGAATTAGGGGGAACTAATGAAAAACTGTTTTTT,CAWSELGGTNEKLFF
TRBJ2-7,-,TRBV11-2,TRBD2,TGTGCCAGCAGCTTTGGGGGGGGGTTCAGATCCGAGCAGTACTTC,CASSFGGGFRSEQYF
TRBJ1-4,-,TRBV7-9,-,TGTGCCAGCAGCTCCCTCGGGGAGGCAACTAATGAAAAACTGTTTTTT,CASSSLGEATNEKLFF
TRBJ2-3,-,TRBV1,-,TGCACCAGCAGCCGACGACTAGCGGGGGGGACAGATACGCAGTATTTT,CTSSRRLAGGTDTQYF
TRBJ1-3,-,TRBV19,-,TGTGCCAGCACTGAACAGGGCCCTGGAAACACCATATATTTT,CASTEQGPGNTIYF
TRBJ2-7,-,TRBV18,-,TGTGCCAGCTCTTTCGACAGTGCCCCCTACGAGCAGTACTTC,CASSFDSAPYEQYF
TRBJ2-2,-,TRBV4-1,-,TGCGCCAGCAGCCAAGCTAGAACCGGGGAGCTGTTTTTT,CASSQARTGELFF
TRBJ2-2,-,TRBV6-5,TRBD2,TGTGCCAGCAGTTACTCTAGCGGGGGTCGCACCGGGGAGCTGTTTTTT,CASSYSSGGRTGELFF
TRBJ2-2,-,TRBV6-5,-,TGTGCCAGCAAAATCGGGGGGCATCACACCGGGGAGCTGTTTTTT,CASKIGGHHTGELFF
TRBJ2-6,few,TRBV7-9,-,TGTGCCAGCAGCTTTATGTCAGGGGATGACTCTGGGGCCAACGTCCTGACTTTC,CASSFMSGDDSGANVLTF
TRBJ2-3,-,TRBV30,-,TGTGCCTACCGAGTGGGGGGTAGGACAGATACGCAGTATTTT,CAYRVGGRTDTQYF
TRBJ1-4,-,TRBV18,-,TGTGCCAGCTCACCACCGACTACGGCTGAAAAACTGTTTTTT,CASSPPTTAEKLFF
TRBJ1-2,-,TRBV29-1,-,TGCAGCGTTAGCATCGGAGCTAGCTATGGCTACACCTTC,CSVSIGASYGYTF
TRBJ1-1,few,TRBV6-1,-,TGTGCCAGCAGTGAAGCTCGGAGCGGCCGGACTGAAGCTTTCTTT,CASSEARSGRTEAFF
TRBJ2-1,-,TRBV7-2,TRBD1,TGTGCCAGCAGCGAAGGGACAGGTGGCTACAATGAGCAGTTCTTC,CASSEGTGGYNEQFF
TRBJ2-3,-,TRBV11-2,-,TGTGCCAGCAGCTTCGGGGATACGCAGTATTTT,CASSFGDTQYF
TRBJ1-2,few,TRBV10-3,-,TGTGCCATCAGTGAGCCGGGACACCCCCAGGAGGGCTACACCTTC,CAISEPGHPQEGYTF
TRBJ2-1,-,TRBV29-1,-,TGCAGCGTTGAGGGCCAAGCCTACAATGAGCAGTTCTTC,CSVEGQAYNEQFF
TRBJ2-7,-,TRBV28,TRBD2,TGTGCCAGCATTTCTGGCGGGAGGGACGAGCAGTACTTC,CASISGGRDEQYF
TRBJ2-5,-,TRBV5-1,TRBD2,TGCGCCAGCAGCTTGTCTAGCGGGGTCCAAGAGACCCAGTACTTC,CASSLSSGVQETQYF
TRBJ1-1,-,TRBV25-1,TRBD1,TGTGCCAGCAGTGAACCCCGCGCAGGGGGCGACACTGAAGCTTTCTTT,CASSEPRAGGDTEAFF
TRBJ2-1,once,TRBV7-9,-,TGTGCCAGCAGCTTAGCGGTGACAGGCTACAATGAGCAGTTCTTC,CASSLAVTGYNEQFF
TRBJ2-2,-,TRBV6-5,-,TGTGCCAGCAGTTACTCTGTGGGGGCCGGCACCGGGGAGCTGTTTTTT,CASSYSVGAGTGELFF
TRBJ1-1,-,TRBV27,-,TGTGCCAGCAGTGCCCAGGTGGGAGCGCTGAACACTGAAGCTTTCTTT,CASSAQVGALNTEAFF
TRBJ2-1,-,TRBV29-1,-,TGCAGCGTGGCCGGGCGGGCCCACAATGAGCAGTTCTTC,CSVAGRAHNEQFF
TRBJ1-2,once,TRBV5-1,-,TGCGCCAGCAATCGCGGGACTCAAGCTAACTATGGCTACACCTTC,CASNRGTQANYGYTF
TRBJ1-2,-,TRBV25-1,TRBD1,TGTGCCAGCAGTGAATCTGGGACAGGGGCCTTTGGCTACACCTTC,CASSESGTGAFGYTF
TRBJ2-1,-,TRBV29-1,-,TGCAGCGTGGCCGTTGGGGGCGTTGAGCAGTTCTTC,CSVAVGGVEQFF
TRBJ1-1,-,TRBV6-1,-,TGTGCCAGCAGTGAAGCGTTCATGAACACTGAAGCTTTCTTT,CASSEAFMNTEAFF
TRBJ2-5,-,TRBV7-6,-,TGTGCCAGCAGCCAAAGCCCCGAGACCCAGTACTTC,CASSQSPETQYF
TRBJ1-2,few,TRBV27,-,TGTGCCAGCAGGTATCGACCTAGAGACGGCGGCTACACCTTC,CASRYRPRDGGYTF
TRBJ1-6,-,TRBV9,-,TGTGCCAGCAGCGTATTAGGACAGATTAATTCACCCCTCCACTTT,CASSVLGQINSPLHF
TRBJ2-3,-,TRBV18,TRBD2,TGTGCCAGCTCACCGGGACTAGGGGGGACAGATACGCAGTATTTT,CASSPGLGGTDTQYF
TRBJ2-7,-,TRBV27,-,TGTGCCAGCAGTTTCCAGGGAAGTTCCTACGAGCAGTACTTC,CASSFQGSSYEQYF
TRBJ2-1,-,TRBV29-1,TRBD2,TGCAGCGTTGAAGGTCCCCGGACTAGCGGAATTAATGAGCAGTTCTTC,CSVEGPRTSGINEQFF
TRBJ2-3,once,TRBV18,TRBD2,TGTGCCAGCTCACCAGATTGGCGGGGGGCTACAGATACGCAGTATTTT,CASSPDWRGATDTQYF
TRBJ2-3,-,TRBV5-1,-,TGCGCCAGCAGCTTGGGAGGGACTCTTTCAGATACGCAGTATTTT,CASSLGGTLSDTQYF
TRBJ1-4,-,TRBV5-1,-,TGCGCCAGCAGCGAGGCGGGGGGTGATGAAAAACTGTTTTTT,CASSEAGGDEKLFF
TRBJ1-1,once,TRBV5-1,-,TGCGCCAGCAGCGCCCGTGGTGGGAGCAGGTCCACTGAAGCTTTCTTT,CASSARGGSRSTEAFF
TRBJ1-6,-,TRBV9,TRBD1,TGTGCCAGCAGCGGCAGACAGGGGATCAATAATTCACCCCTCCACTTT,CASSGRQGINNSPLHF
TRBJ1-1,-,TRBV27,TRBD1,TGTGCCAGCAGTTTGTCCGGGACAGTCAACACTGAAGCTTTCTTT,CASSLSGTVNTEAFF
TRBJ1-1,-,TRBV6-5,-,TGTGCCAGCAGTTACTCGATGGCAAACGAAGCTTTCTTT,CASSYSMANEAFF
TRBJ2-2,-,TRBV7-3,TRBD1,TGTGCCAGCAGCCCGGGACAGTCGAACACCGGGGAGCTGTTTTTT,CASSPGQSNTGELFF